These T cell receptor beta chains were read from a single sample in a study of OX40 agonist ivuxolimab in advanced cancers. Method: immunoSEQ multiplex PCR; TCRdb's copy keeps in-frame clones and lacks some. The sample includes 43,000 or so clones, around 88% of them seen just once. The sample was CD4+ or CD8+ T cells sorted from blood, taken in a trial of the OX40 agonist ivuxolimab. The receptors were sampled from an adult with an advanced solid tumor such as melanoma, head and neck, liver or kidney cancer. CDR3s include the opening cysteine and the closing phenylalanine or tryptophan. D genes are given only for firm matches. Clone size, where shown, is once, few, many, or a class for clones that have expanded.

CDR3	DNA	D	size	V	J	length
CASSDSSSGANVLTF	TGTGCCAGCAGTGACTCGAGCTCTGGGGCCAACGTCCTGACTTTC	.	.	TRBV6-4	TRBJ2-6	15
CASSQERRASGNTIYF	TGCGCCAGCAGCCAAGAGCGGAGAGCCTCTGGAAACACCATATATTTT	.	.	TRBV4-1	TRBJ1-3	16
CASSLLAVNTGELFF	TGTGCCAGCAGCTTATTAGCGGTGAACACCGGGGAGCTGTTTTTT	.	.	TRBV7-9	TRBJ2-2	15
CATQLVGTSVYEQYF	TGTGCCACCCAGTTGGTGGGGACTAGCGTTTACGAGCAGTACTTC	TRBD2	.	TRBV11-3	TRBJ2-7	15
CASSLNFWTGTGNEQFF	TGTGCCAGCAGCCTTAATTTTTGGACAGGGACGGGCAATGAGCAGTTCTTC	TRBD1	few	TRBV11-2	TRBJ2-1	17
CASSPSSASFAEQYF	TGTGCCAGCAGCCCATCATCAGCGTCCTTCGCCGAGCAGTACTTC	.	.	TRBV9	TRBJ2-7	15
CASSSLTSGRAGGQETQYF	TGTGCCAGCAGTTCCCTGACTAGCGGGAGGGCCGGAGGCCAAGAGACCCAGTACTTC	TRBD2	.	TRBV27	TRBJ2-5	19
CAWSYRGRSNQPQHF	TGTGCCTGGAGTTACAGGGGGCGTAGCAATCAGCCCCAGCATTTT	TRBD1	.	TRBV30	TRBJ1-5	15
CASSTGLTSGRLYF	TGTGCCAGCAGTACCGGTCTGACTAGCGGGAGACTTTACTTC	TRBD2	.	TRBV6-5	TRBJ2-7	14
CSVRLVRNEQYF	TGCAGCGTCCGACTGGTTAGAAACGAGCAGTACTTC	.	.	TRBV29-1	TRBJ2-7	12
CASSLFGPGELFF	TGTGCCAGCAGTTTATTTGGACCCGGGGAGCTGTTTTTT	.	.	TRBV27	TRBJ2-2	13
CASSATGGSTEQYF	TGTGCCAGCAGTGCTACAGGGGGCTCGACCGAGCAGTACTTC	TRBD1	.	TRBV6-5	TRBJ2-7	14
CASSQGGQGSNEQFF	TGCGCCAGCAGCCAGGGAGGACAGGGAAGCAATGAGCAGTTCTTC	TRBD1	.	TRBV4-3	TRBJ2-1	15
CASRPNCWWRCNEQFF	TGTGCAAGTCGCCCGAACTGTTGGTGGAGATGCAATGAGCAGTTCTTC	.	.	TRBV12-2	TRBJ2-1	16
CASGEKLFF	TGTGCCAGCGGTGAAAAACTGTTTTTT	.	.	TRBV28	TRBJ1-4	9
CASSSARSPRGNQPQHF	TGTGCCAGTAGTAGCGCCAGGAGCCCGCGGGGCAATCAGCCCCAGCATTTT	.	.	TRBV19	TRBJ1-5	17
CASSYVPSGREYEQFF	TGTGCCAGCAGTTACGTCCCTAGCGGGAGGGAATATGAGCAGTTCTTC	TRBD2	.	TRBV6-5	TRBJ2-1	16
CASSPAGTGNSPLHF	TGTGCCAGCAGCCCAGCCGGGACAGGGAATTCACCCCTCCACTTT	TRBD1	.	TRBV14	TRBJ1-6	15
CASRRAGEPTEAFF	TGTGCCAGTAGACGGGCAGGGGAGCCCACTGAAGCTTTCTTT	.	.	TRBV28	TRBJ1-1	14
CATRGRSYEQYF	TGTGCCACCAGGGGCCGTTCCTACGAGCAGTACTTC	.	.	TRBV15	TRBJ2-7	12
CASPGDTQYF	TGTGCCAGCCCTGGAGATACGCAGTATTTT	.	.	TRBV2	TRBJ2-3	10
CASSSTQGGEQYF	TGTGCCAGCAGCTCCACACAGGGCGGGGAGCAGTACTTC	.	.	TRBV7-6	TRBJ2-7	13
CASSRTVWTEAFF	TGTGCCAGTAGTAGGACAGTTTGGACTGAAGCTTTCTTT	.	.	TRBV19	TRBJ1-1	13
CASSREFTSGSGGQETQYF	TGTGCCAGTAGTAGAGAATTTACTAGCGGGAGTGGAGGACAAGAGACCCAGTACTTC	TRBD2	.	TRBV19	TRBJ2-5	19
CASSKEGGGPPEAYEQYF	TGTGCCAGCAGCAAAGAGGGGGGAGGACCTCCCGAGGCTTACGAGCAGTACTTC	.	.	TRBV21-1	TRBJ2-7	18
CASSLARNGRRTWAEYEQYF	TGTGCCAGCAGCTTAGCGAGGAACGGTCGACGCACTTGGGCGGAATACGAGCAGTACTTC	.	.	TRBV7-2	TRBJ2-7	20
CASSIFRTINRGSNQPQHF	TGTGCCAGTAGTATTTTCAGGACAATTAACCGGGGTAGCAATCAGCCCCAGCATTTT	.	.	TRBV19	TRBJ1-5	19
CASSPPGGTYNEQFF	TGTGCCAGCAGCCCGCCGGGAGGGACCTACAATGAGCAGTTCTTC	TRBD2	.	TRBV9	TRBJ2-1	15
CASSQAGTGPYGYTF	TGTGCCAGCAGCCAAGCCGGGACCGGACCTTATGGCTACACCTTC	.	.	TRBV4-2	TRBJ1-2	15
CASGWYVTGPAEQFF	TGTGCCAGCGGATGGTATGTTACAGGGCCCGCTGAGCAGTTCTTC	.	.	TRBV7-9	TRBJ2-1	15
CASSQDSGTINEQFF	TGCGCCAGCAGCCAAGATTCAGGAACAATCAATGAGCAGTTCTTC	.	.	TRBV4-1	TRBJ2-1	15
CAWISVGSTEAFF	TGTGCCTGGATCTCGGTTGGGTCGACTGAAGCTTTCTTT	.	once	TRBV30	TRBJ1-1	13
CASSRERYEQYF	TGTGCCAGCAGCAGAGAGCGTTACGAGCAGTACTTC	.	.	TRBV7-9	TRBJ2-7	12
CAISEQGQGRPAYEQYF	TGTGCCATCAGTGAGCAAGGACAGGGCCGTCCCGCCTACGAGCAGTACTTC	TRBD1	.	TRBV10-3	TRBJ2-7	17
CASNRQGVSYEQYF	TGTGCCAGCAACAGACAGGGGGTTTCTTACGAGCAGTACTTC	TRBD1	.	TRBV28	TRBJ2-7	14
CASGAGNSNQPQHF	TGTGCCAGTGGGGCGGGAAATAGCAATCAGCCCCAGCATTTT	.	.	TRBV2	TRBJ1-5	14
CASSPQISGANVLTF	TGTGCCAGCTCACCGCAGATCTCTGGGGCCAACGTCCTGACTTTC	.	.	TRBV18	TRBJ2-6	15
CASSYGLGGSYEQYF	TGTGCCAGCAGTTACGGTTTGGGGGGCTCCTACGAGCAGTACTTC	.	.	TRBV6-6	TRBJ2-7	15
CASSYAYEQYF	TGTGCCAGCAGTTACGCCTACGAGCAGTACTTC	.	.	TRBV6-5	TRBJ2-7	11
CAISGKRDQTDTQYF	TGTGCCATCAGCGGTAAGCGGGATCAGACAGATACGCAGTATTTT	TRBD2	.	TRBV10-3	TRBJ2-3	15
CASSRGLAGTGRDNEQFF	TGTGCCAGCTCACGGGGGCTTGCTGGGACAGGTCGAGATAATGAGCAGTTCTTC	TRBD1	.	TRBV18	TRBJ2-1	18
CASSYSLSGMQPQHF	TGTGCCAGCAGTTACTCTCTGTCGGGGATGCAGCCCCAGCATTTT	.	once	TRBV6-6	TRBJ1-5	15